This T cell receptor beta chain was sequenced for a study of T cell responses to AZD1222 COVID-19 vaccine. From germline, CDR1 is KGHSH and CDR2 LQKENI. V was pared by 0 bases and J by 3 bases, with 14 bases between. The CDR3 is made up of 16 amino acids. Note on this clone: What it binds is not known.

Study findings and constraints: Repertoire collection took place solely once the T cell response had peaked.

Some clones are missing from TCRdb's copy, which holds only in-frame ones; the method was immunoSEQ multiplex PCR. The profile shows about 180,000 clones, under 95% of them singletons. This material consisted of peripheral blood, taken 28 days after the second AZD1222 dose. V is TRBV18 and J is TRBJ1-2; D unresolved. The receptor was derived from an adult who received the AZD1222 COVID-19 vaccine. In nucleotides, the CDR3 is TGTGCCAGCTCACCACCACGGCTGAGAGAGGACTATGGCTACACCTTC. This sequence encodes CASSPPRLREDYGYTF.